This entry describes one TCR beta chain. Which antigen it targets is not known. The sample belongs to a study of cytomegalovirus exposure and HLA in healthy donors (dated by TCRdb to 2017 to 2019). In terms of the full investigation: According to an earlier analysis of a few hundred of the donors, about 179 million T cells yielded 117 million unique TCR beta sequences and about 300 Gb of sequence data. An early release covering about 600 HLA-typed donors comprised approximately 290 gigabases of sequencing data and tens of millions of unique TCR sequences. Among the approximately 400 genotyped donors, about 85% belonged to the genetic ancestry cluster associated with self-reported Caucasian donors. The study was designed to test whether signatures of past pathogen exposure could be identified by cataloging public T cell receptors. Using immunosequencing, the study profiled T cell repertoires from about 650 subjects and related those repertoires to cytomegalovirus serostatus. Along with the roughly 700-subject first cohort, a separate validation cohort of over a hundred different subjects was used. To predict cytomegalovirus infection status, the study combined high-throughput TCR immunosequencing, statistical association of individual TCRs with disease status, and machine learning. A later analysis re-examined previously published TCR beta repertoires from several hundred donors and added high-resolution HLA genotyping to investigate patterns of TCR occurrence. In the later analysis, no new phenotypic data were used to find candidate immune exposures; instead, reliance was placed on TCR beta sequences and their occurrence across donors. An earlier analysis of roughly 580 of the donors used high-throughput TCR beta sequencing to judge whether each TCR beta V gene segment behaved as functional or pseudogenic. Alongside the repertoire data, information on donor age, sex, ethnicity and CMV serostatus was compiled. A later genetic analysis took genome-wide SNP genotypes for about 65% of the 666 donors and used that subset as a discovery cohort. Every discovery cohort repertoire had been produced on one sequencing platform. Class I and class II HLA loci were covered by the typing at four-digit resolution. The number of typed donors differed by locus: roughly 629-640 for A, B, C, DRB1 and DQB1; 522 for DQA1; 606 for DPA1; and roughly 470 for DPB1. Roughly five DR-DQ haplotypes were handled as single units for association and clustering because linkage in the cohort was strong. Across around 400 genotyped donors of the cohort, an average of about 240,000 unique TCR beta nucleotide sequences per donor were sequenced, and around 19% of those sequences were non-productive. Findings and caveats that apply to the study as a whole: Sequencing depth was assumed to be roughly uniform across donors in the presence/absence analyses, though that assumption may not hold. According to a later analysis, most CMV-associated TCR beta chains appeared to be HLA-restricted, and the HLA associations seemed to be driven largely by CMV exposure. Broadly in line with IMGT annotations, most TCR beta V segments showed up in productive rearrangements about 87% or about 30% of the time in an earlier analysis of approximately 640 of the donors. Because counts were too low, 15 to 20 rarely observed V segments, including chromosome 9 orphons, were excluded from the earlier analysis of 587 of the donors. In a later analysis, TCR association rates were found to vary across HLA loci, with the most associated TCRs seen for DRB1 alleles and the fewest for HLA-C alleles. The only immune exposure information available for the cohort was CMV serostatus. According to a later genetic analysis, donors in an Asian-associated ancestry cluster had fewer N-insertions in productive TCRs than the approximately 700-donor mean. Specific HLA alleles were associated with 15,000 to 20,000 TCR beta sequences at a false discovery rate of 0.05 in a later analysis. The authors suggested that the approach could potentially be generalized to other disease states and immunological phenotypes. Because the 87-base-pair reads could not distinguish some IMGT-functional V segments, including TRBV6-2 and TRBV6-3, those segments were excluded. In a later analysis, HLA-associated TCR beta chains showed more clonal expansion and lower generation probabilities than non-associated chains that were equally common. The sequencing pipeline was judged likely to have produced a cluster of highly shared sequence variants as a technical artifact. When HLA alleles, especially DR and DQ, strongly co-occurred, TCR associations were difficult to assign to individual alleles. In a later analysis, several top co-occurrence clusters were reported to appear linked to parvovirus B19, influenza, CMV and Epstein-Barr virus. Across donors, most TCR sequences were observed very rarely, whereas some public TCRs were present in many individuals. V-gene and J-gene trimming of TCR beta chains was associated with a missense DCLRE1C variant in a later genetic analysis, and the association was replicated in an independent cohort. The classifier was reported to diagnose cytomegalovirus status with high specificity and sensitivity in both the original cohort and the validation cohort. This cohort had only TCR beta chains sequenced, and the lack of alpha or paired-chain data limited which features could be detected. Correlated functional status among segregating V segments might be attributable to linkage disequilibrium, but an unknown experimental factor could not be ruled out. A further reported finding was that TCR beta sequences accurately predicted the HLA-A and HLA-B alleles for most subjects in the first cohort. In vitro tests confirmed that three of the cytomegalovirus-associated TCR beta chains recognize cytomegalovirus antigens. The study gave a list of under 200 TCR beta chains associated with cytomegalovirus. Because some donors lacked HLA typing at each locus, the association tests relied only on the typed subset.

The library was prepared using the immunoSEQ multiplex PCR assay. The multiplex PCR relied on a mix of 60 forward primers for TCR Vbeta segments and 13 reverse primers for TCR Jbeta segments. A multiplex PCR assay on genomic DNA amplified the CDR3 region of rearranged TCR beta genes. The amplified TCR beta libraries were sequenced on the Illumina HiSeq System as 87-base-pair reads. The study's processing was this. Across the roughly 640 repertoires, a later analysis counted tens of millions of unique TCR beta chains, roughly 11 million of which were shared by at least two donors. A nearest-neighbor algorithm error-corrected the raw reads and collapsed the reads into unique sequences, merging closely related sequences to remove PCR and sequencing errors. Alignment of CDR3 sequences to IMGT reference sequences was used to assign V, D and J gene segments. Each retained sequence needed at least a six-nucleotide match to both a V gene segment and a J gene segment. Rearrangements were classified as productive when the CDR3 lacked stop codons and remained in frame with V and J, and all other rearrangements were classified as non-productive. CDR3 was defined according to IMGT convention as the region running from the second conserved V-encoded cysteine to the conserved J-encoded phenylalanine. The earlier analysis of 500 to 650 of the donors excluded any sequence lacking an unambiguous match to a single V gene segment. An earlier analysis of 500 to 700 of the donors classified V segments as functional when productive rearrangements were above 56.7% and as segregating when the standard deviation between donors was above 5%. A statistical classification framework was built for diagnosing cytomegalovirus status from the catalog of TCR beta chain sequences. A later analysis assigned V and J genes by comparing TCR nucleotide sequences with IMGT/GENE-DB human TR gene sequences. Using the TCRdist pipeline, a later analysis assigned CDR3 sequences along with most-parsimonious VDJ recombination scenarios. In a later analysis, every TCR beta chain was defined by the combination of its CDR3 amino acid sequence and its V-gene family, and reads without a unique V-gene family were dropped. To address suspected cross-contamination and a sequencing artifact, a later analysis removed over 500 highly shared, low-generation-probability nucleotide sequences. In a later analysis, a clonal expansion index for each public chain was calculated from normalized within-repertoire ranks of inferred template counts. A later analysis computed generation probabilities with a VDJ recombination model fitted to out-of-frame rearrangements, and checked the results against IGoR. A later analysis scored TCR-TCR, TCR-HLA and TCR-CMV co-occurrence with hypergeometric tests, applying a repertoire-size bias correction to TCR pairs. A later analysis estimated false discovery rates by permuting HLA or CMV assignments 20 times. In a later analysis, co-occurring TCRs were grouped with DBSCAN, and TCRdist sequence similarity was added when clustering was performed within HLA-allele-positive subsets. Repertoires with fewer than 30,000 or more than 120,000 public chains were left out of co-occurrence clustering, as were a few repertoires with anomalous nucleotide sharing. This immuneACCESS table, as held by TCRdb, lists in-frame sequences with V and J called but not all clones. Of the missing ones, under half trace to an unresolved V gene in checked studies; the others have no known cause. V and J calls and clone size come straight from that table; D and trimming were deduced from the DNA. The record for this sample contains around 65,000 clones. The ten largest clones add up to roughly 15% of the sample.

The cohort was made up of under 800 healthy bone marrow donors. All cohort members were sampled while nominally healthy, although unrecorded immune exposures were likely present. The donor was CMV seronegative and was included in the group of around 320 seronegative cohort members. Each donor provided a peripheral blood sample, and peripheral blood mononuclear cells were used for TCR beta sequencing. The Qiagen DNeasy Blood Extraction Kit was used to extract genomic DNA from the blood cell samples. The V end gives up 4 bases and the J end 2 bases, leaving 3 bases in the junction not matched to a gene. The CDR3 numbers 16 residues from cysteine through phenylalanine. The DNA shown is the 48-base CDR3, in frame from base 1. CDR1 and CDR2, per the germline V gene, are MRHNA and SNTAGT.

The sequencing input was PBMCs. The rearrangement joined TRBV6-4 to TRBJ2-3, and TRBD2 aligns with 13 junction nucleotides. The TCR originated in a boy between 5 and 17 years old in good health and CMV-seronegative. The CDR3 region has the sequence CASSGLAGGITDTQYF. In nucleotides, the sequence is TGTGCCAGCAGTGGACTAGCGGGGGGTATCACAGATACGCAGTATTTT.